This passage covers 29 T cell receptor beta chains from one sample sequenced in a study of a mutant IDH1 vaccine in newly diagnosed glioma. Which antigens these TCRs recognize remains unknown. Using immunoSEQ multiplex PCR, the repertoire was profiled, and TCRdb retains in-frame clones only, with some absent. The table lists about 26,000 clones, 65% to 80% of them singletons. Regarding time point: week 5, during vaccination. Vaccine doses each comprised 300 ug of mutant IDH1 20-mer peptide, with topical imiquimod. Material: PBMCs, obtained from a glioma patient whose treatment included an IDH1 peptide vaccine. All receptors derive from a man in his forties or fifties with glioma. Some clones in this sample may be carry-over from other donors' samples.

Concerning this clone: At one of its ends the junction is not consistent with the germline gene, which may arise from a read error. The V gene is TRBV7-2, the J gene TRBJ1-1, with unresolved D. The CDR3 consists of 13 residues. Germline V gene data show CDR1 as SGHTA and CDR2 as FQGNSA. The CDR3 region has the DNA TGTGCCAGCAGCTTAGTAGGCGCCCCGGGCCGGAACTTT. It encodes CASSLVGAPGRNF.

This clone is medium-sized (0.01 to 0.1%) by share. The chain couples TRBV5-1 to TRBJ2-7; TRBD2 agrees at 7 bases. V was pared by 0 bases and J by 3 bases, with 12 bases of the junction left unmatched. The CDR3 sequence is 17 residues long. CDR1 and CDR2 (germline): SGHRS, YFSETQ. The CDR3 nucleotides are TGCGCCAGCAGCTTGGCGGGGGAGGGGATACGTAGCTACGAGCAGTACTTC. Its translation: CASSLAGEGIRSYEQYF.

This chain connects TRBV30 to TRBJ1-1; TRBD1 might be the D (5 bases). V was clipped by 4 bases and J by 4 bases, with 13 bases between them. The V gene's germline CDR1 is GTSNPN and CDR2 SVGIG (reference sequence). The CDR3 is 13 amino acids. CDR3 sequence: CAWNLQRGTEAFF. CDR3 nucleotide sequence: TGTGCCTGGAACTTGCAGAGGGGCACTGAAGCTTTCTTT.

This chain connects TRBV6-1 to TRBJ1-4; possible D gene TRBD1, 6 bases. CDR3 size: 14 residues. Trimming shortened V by 2 bases and J by 7 bases, and 11 bases separated the two germline ends. Per germline, CDR1 MNHNS and CDR2 SASEGT. CDR3 in amino acids: CASSERWGREKLFF. The CDR3 nucleotides read TGTGCCAGCAGTGAAAGATGGGGGCGTGAAAAACTGTTTTTT.

The rearrangement joins TRBV15 to TRBJ1-6; D is unclear. The germline gives CDR1 LNHNV, CDR2 YYDKDF (reference sequence). V lost 0 bases to trimming and J lost 5 bases, with 8 bases between them. The CDR3 is 15 residues long. The CDR3 spells CATSREYSNNSPLHF. As DNA, the CDR3 is TGTGCCACCAGCAGAGAGTACAGCAATAATTCACCCCTCCACTTT. Supplemented by reference TRBV15 and TRBJ1-6, the full variable domain reads DAMVIQNPRYQVTQFGKPVTLSCSQTLNHNVMYWYQQKSSQAPKLLFHYYDKDFNNEADTPDNFQSRRPNTSFCFLDIRSPGLGDTAMYLCATSREYSNNSPLHFGNGTRLTVT.

The chain carries TRBV19 and TRBJ2-3; 8 nucleotides line up with TRBD2. V was clipped by 5 bases and J by 6 bases; unmatched bases: 10. The CDR3 spans 15 residues. Germline CDR1 LNHDA, CDR2 SQIVND (reference sequence). CDR3 DNA: TGTGCCAGTAGTCTTAGCGGGGTCGACTGGGATACGCAGTATTTT. Residues: CASSLSGVDWDTQYF.

J is TRBJ1-2 and V is TRBV2; the D gene is possibly TRBD1 (5 bases). This CDR3 is 12 amino acids long. V was cut by 6 bases and J by 4 bases, with 9 bases left in between. In germline, CDR1 is SNHLY, CDR2 FYNNEI. CDR3: CASRGAGYGYTF. The CDR3 DNA follows: TGTGCCAGCAGAGGGGCGGGCTATGGCTACACCTTC.

In DNA, the CDR3 is TGTGCCAGCAGCCCTGTGCCCAGCCAAGAGACCCAGTACTTC. This codes for CASSPVPSQETQYF. The V call is TRBV5-4, the J call TRBJ2-5; no definite D call. The V end was cut by 4 bases, the J end by 1 base, with 11 bases between. The CDR3 has 14 residues. CDR1 and CDR2 from the germline V gene are SGHNT and YYREEE (reference sequence).

This clone was counted once. In DNA, the CDR3 is TGTGCCAGCAGCCCTCAATGGGCCTACGAGCAGTACTTC. This codes for CASSPQWAYEQYF. The chain joins TRBV5-6 to TRBJ2-7; D gene uncertain. Trimming shortened V by 4 bases and J by 2 bases, and 10 bases separated the two germline ends. CDR3 size: 13 residues. Germline-derived CDR1 and CDR2 are SGHDT and YYEEEE.

The chain couples TRBV6-1 to TRBJ2-5; D call uncertain. The CDR3 is 14 residues long. V lost 2 bases and J lost 4, with 11 bases in between. From germline, CDR1 is MNHNS and CDR2 SASEGT. CDR3 DNA: TGTGCCAGCAGTGAAACCGACTTCGGAGAGACCCAGTACTTC. As protein: CASSETDFGETQYF.

The chain uses TRBV6-5 and TRBJ1-1; D is perhaps TRBD1 (5 bases). The CDR3 extends over 15 amino acids. Germline loops: CDR1 MNHEY, CDR2 SVGAGI. Trimming removed 2 bases at V and 0 bases at J, with 10 bases between. CDR3 amino acids: CASSYLGRLNTEAFF. Here the CDR3 DNA reads TGTGCCAGCAGTTACCTGGGACGGTTGAACACTGAAGCTTTCTTT.

J is TRBJ2-3 and V is TRBV11-3; 10 bases map to TRBD1. Per the germline V gene, CDR1 is SGHNT and CDR2 is YENEEA. This CDR3 region has 15 residues. J was trimmed by 1 base and V by 5 bases; bases with no gene match: 3. Written as DNA, the CDR3 is TGTGCCAGCAGCACCGGGACAGGGGGCACAGATACGCAGTATTTT. This codes for CASSTGTGGTDTQYF.

The CDR3 DNA reads TGTGCCACCCCAAATCGGGCTTCCTACGAGCAGTACTTC. Amino acids: CATPNRASYEQYF. The chain joins TRBV12-1 to TRBJ2-7. TRBV12-1 is reported as a pseudogene. The CDR3 consists of 13 residues.

The chain employs TRBV27 and TRBJ2-5; 9 bases are shared with TRBD1. With V trimmed by 6 bases and J by 5 bases, 4 bases remained unmatched. Per the germline V gene, CDR1 is MNHEY and CDR2 is SMNVEV (reference sequence). The length of the CDR3 is 13 residues. The CDR3 DNA sequence: TGTGCCAGCAGGGGACAGGGAAGGGAGACCCAGTACTTC. This encodes CASRGQGRETQYF.

This clone was seen only a few times. The chain employs TRBV13 and TRBJ2-2, with a tentative D call TRBD2 (5 bases). Germline assignment: CDR1 PRHDT and CDR2 FYEKMQ (reference sequence). The CDR3 loop spans 15 amino acids. The ends were cut back, 0 bases at V and 5 bases at J, with 10 bases in the middle. The CDR3: CASSLGTTGTGELFF. The CDR3 DNA reads TGTGCCAGCAGCTTAGGTACGACGGGGACCGGGGAGCTGTTTTTT.

The rearrangement joins TRBV7-9 to TRBJ2-1; 8 positions agree with TRBD2. The CDR3 totals 16 residues. The V gene's germline CDR1 is SEHNR and CDR2 FQNEAQ (reference sequence). The junction had 9 bases not matched to a gene; V was cut back by 5 bases and J by 3 bases. The CDR3 region is CASSARTSRDYNEQFF. CDR3 sequence (DNA): TGTGCCAGCAGCGCCCGGACTAGCAGAGACTACAATGAGCAGTTCTTC.

This clone was picked up one time. The genes are TRBV7-6 and TRBJ1-6; 10 bases are a match to TRBD1. V lost 0 bases and J lost 15; bases outside the gene matches: 5. The CDR3 has 14 residues. CDR1 SGHVS and CDR2 FNYEAQ come from the germline V gene. CDR3 coding DNA: TGTGCCAGCAGCTTAGCCGGGACAGGGGATCGCCTCCACTTT. Translation gives CASSLAGTGDRLHF.

This clone showed up just once. The V gene is TRBV11-2, the J gene TRBJ1-3; TRBD1 is a possible D gene (5 bases). Per germline, CDR1 SGHAT and CDR2 FQNNGV. The length of the CDR3 is 15 residues. Trimming pared 0 bases from V and 7 bases from J, leaving 13 bases between. The CDR3 bases are TGTGCCAGCAGCTTAGATCTAACAGGAGCGAACACCATATATTTT. This encodes CASSLDLTGANTIYF.

The rearrangement uses TRBV11-1 and TRBJ1-1; D is ambiguous. Trimming pared 3 bases from V and 4 bases from J, leaving 12 bases between. Germline CDR1 and CDR2: SGHAT and FQDESV (reference sequence). There are 14 residues in the CDR3. CDR3: CASSFVMGGTEAFF. The CDR3 DNA reads as TGTGCCAGCAGCTTTGTGATGGGTGGCACTGAAGCTTTCTTT. The full variable domain, in which reference TRBV11-1 and TRBJ1-1 provide the parts outside the CDR3, is EAEVAQSPRYKITEKSQAVAFWCDPISGHATLYWYRQILGQGPELLVQFQDESVVDDSQLPKDRFSAERLKGVDSTLKIQPAELGDSAMYLCASSFVMGGTEAFFGQGTRLTVV.

This chain joins TRBV2 and TRBJ1-5; D unclear. V shed 7 bases and J shed 1 base, with 5 bases lying between them. The length of the CDR3 is 12 residues. In germline, CDR1 is SNHLY, CDR2 FYNNEI. The CDR3: CASKPSNQPQHF. The CDR3 region has the DNA TGTGCCAGCAAACCAAGCAATCAGCCCCAGCATTTT.

The rearrangement joins TRBV10-1 to TRBJ1-6; D uncertain. Trimming stripped 7 bases from V and 12 bases from J, with 16 bases between. The germline V gene encodes CDR1 WNHNN and CDR2 SYGVQD (reference sequence). The CDR3 runs 13 residues. CDR3: CASTPGLQVPLHF. In nucleotides, the CDR3 is TGCGCCAGCACCCCGGGGTTACAAGTACCCCTCCACTTT.

The chain links TRBV7-8 to TRBJ1-3, with D possibly matching TRBD1 (5 bases). The germline V gene encodes CDR1 SGHVS and CDR2 FQNEAQ. V shed 5 bases and J shed 0 bases, with 11 bases lying between them. This CDR3 has 15 residues. The CDR3 DNA reads TGTGCCAGCAGCGCGGGACCGAACTCTGGAAACACCATATATTTT. It is translated as CASSAGPNSGNTIYF.

The chain carries TRBV6-1 and TRBJ1-2; tentative D call: TRBD1 (5 bases). This CDR3 has 13 residues. Trimming removed 5 bases from V and 8 bases from J, with 15 bases in between. Germline CDR1 reads MNHNS; CDR2 reads SASEGT. CDR3 nucleotides: TGTGCCAGCAGTAAAGGGACGGTCTTCGGCTACACCTTC. Its protein is CASSKGTVFGYTF.

The chain joins TRBV28 to TRBJ2-7; no firm D call. V was shortened by 6 bases and J by 2 bases, with 11 bases between the two germline ends. Per the germline V gene, CDR1 is MDHEN and CDR2 is SYDVKM. This CDR3 has 13 residues. The CDR3 DNA sequence: TGTGCCAGCAGCATAGGACGGGCCTACGAGCAGTACTTC. The encoded protein is CASSIGRAYEQYF.

The V and J genes are TRBV5-1 and TRBJ2-5; a weak D match, TRBD1 (5 bases). The CDR3 extends over 14 amino acids. Germline CDR1 is SGHRS and CDR2 is YFSETQ. Trimming cost V 4 bases and J 4 bases, with 14 bases left between them. CDR3 amino acids: CASSDQTVGETQYF. Here the CDR3 DNA reads TGCGCCAGCAGCGATCAGACAGTAGGAGAGACCCAGTACTTC.

This rearrangement joins TRBV6-4 to TRBJ1-2; D gene unclear. Trimming pared 6 bases from V and 2 bases from J, leaving 13 bases between. The CDR3 is made up of 14 amino acids. Germline V CDR1 and CDR2: MRHNA, SNTAGT. CDR3 residues: CASSPTPENYGYTF. The CDR3 DNA follows: TGTGCCAGCAGCCCGACCCCTGAGAACTATGGCTACACCTTC.

The chain employs TRBV5-4 and TRBJ2-7; 13 bases line up with TRBD2. Germline V gene sequence: CDR1 SGHNT, CDR2 YYREEE (reference sequence). This CDR3 is 15 amino acids long. V shed 3 bases, J shed 3 bases, and the junction held 3 bases outside the gene matches. CDR3: CASSSGLAGDYEQYF. CDR3 in DNA: TGTGCCAGCAGCTCTGGACTAGCGGGGGACTACGAGCAGTACTTC.

The genes are TRBV5-1 and TRBJ2-3; D is perhaps TRBD1 (5 bases). Germline values: CDR1 SGHRS, CDR2 YFSETQ. The CDR3 sequence is 14 residues long. Trimming stripped 2 bases from V and 4 bases from J, with 11 bases between. The CDR3 DNA follows: TGCGCCAGCAGCTTCAGGGATGGGGCAGATACGCAGTATTTT. Translating gives CASSFRDGADTQYF.

This chain links TRBV2 with TRBJ1-1; no clear D. Per germline, CDR1 SNHLY and CDR2 FYNNEI. Trimming cost V 3 bases and J 1 base, with 6 bases left between them. The CDR3 has 13 amino acids. The CDR3 spells CASSDYRNTEAFF. The CDR3 DNA reads as TGTGCCAGCAGTGATTACAGGAACACTGAAGCTTTCTTT.